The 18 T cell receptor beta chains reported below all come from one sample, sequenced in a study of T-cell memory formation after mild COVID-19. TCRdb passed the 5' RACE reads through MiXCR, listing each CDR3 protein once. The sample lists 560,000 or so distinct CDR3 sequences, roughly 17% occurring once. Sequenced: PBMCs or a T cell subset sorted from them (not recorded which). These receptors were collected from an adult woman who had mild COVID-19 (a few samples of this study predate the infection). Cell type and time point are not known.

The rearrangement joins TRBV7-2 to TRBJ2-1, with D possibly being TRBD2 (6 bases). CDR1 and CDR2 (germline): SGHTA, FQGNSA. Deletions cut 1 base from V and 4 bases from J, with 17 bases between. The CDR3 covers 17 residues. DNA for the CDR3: TGTGCCAGCAGCTTAGATCTGGCAGCGGGTGGATACAATGAGCAGTTCTTC. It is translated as CASSLDLAAGGYNEQFF.

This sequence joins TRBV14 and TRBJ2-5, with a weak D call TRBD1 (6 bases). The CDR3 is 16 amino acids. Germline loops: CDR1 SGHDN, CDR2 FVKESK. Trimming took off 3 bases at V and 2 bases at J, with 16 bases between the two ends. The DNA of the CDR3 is TGTGCCAGCAGCCACCACCCAGGGGTGGGACAAGAGACCCAGTACTTC. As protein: CASSHHPGVGQETQYF.

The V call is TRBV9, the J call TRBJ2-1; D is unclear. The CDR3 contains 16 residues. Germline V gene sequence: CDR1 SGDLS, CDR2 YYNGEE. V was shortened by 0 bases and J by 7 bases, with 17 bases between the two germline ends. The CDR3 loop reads CASSVGSLKVGNEQFF. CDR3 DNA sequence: TGTGCCAGCAGCGTAGGCTCGCTAAAGGTAGGGAATGAGCAGTTCTTC.

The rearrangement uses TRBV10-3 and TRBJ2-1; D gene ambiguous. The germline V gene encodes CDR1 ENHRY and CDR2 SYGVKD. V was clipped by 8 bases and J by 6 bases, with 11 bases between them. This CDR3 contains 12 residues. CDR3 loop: CAIAATSNEQFF. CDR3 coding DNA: TGTGCCATCGCGGCGACGTCCAATGAGCAGTTCTTC.

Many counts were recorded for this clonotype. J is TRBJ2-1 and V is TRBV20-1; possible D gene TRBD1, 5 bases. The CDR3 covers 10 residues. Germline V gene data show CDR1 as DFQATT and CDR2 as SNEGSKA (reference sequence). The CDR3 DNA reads TGCAGCGCCAGGGACAATGAGCAGTTCTTC. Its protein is CSARDNEQFF.

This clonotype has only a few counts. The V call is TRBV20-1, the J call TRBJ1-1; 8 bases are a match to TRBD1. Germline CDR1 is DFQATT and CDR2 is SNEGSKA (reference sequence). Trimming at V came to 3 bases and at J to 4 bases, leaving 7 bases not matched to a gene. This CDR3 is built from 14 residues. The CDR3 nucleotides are TGCAGTGCTAGGTCTTCCAGGGGGCTCACTGAAGCTTTCTTT. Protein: CSARSSRGLTEAFF.

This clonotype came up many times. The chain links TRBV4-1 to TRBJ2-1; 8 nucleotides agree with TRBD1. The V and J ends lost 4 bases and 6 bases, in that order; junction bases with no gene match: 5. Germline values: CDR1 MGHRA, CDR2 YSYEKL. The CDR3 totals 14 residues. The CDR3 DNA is TGCGCCAGCAGCCCTCCGGACAGGGCCAATGAGCAGTTCTTC. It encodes CASSPPDRANEQFF.

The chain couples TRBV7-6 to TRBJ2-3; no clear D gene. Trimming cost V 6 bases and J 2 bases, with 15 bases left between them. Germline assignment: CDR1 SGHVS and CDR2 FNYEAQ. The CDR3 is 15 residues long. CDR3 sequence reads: CASSLDEVSTDTQYF. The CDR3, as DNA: TGTGCCAGCAGTCTGGACGAGGTCTCCACAGATACGCAGTATTTT.

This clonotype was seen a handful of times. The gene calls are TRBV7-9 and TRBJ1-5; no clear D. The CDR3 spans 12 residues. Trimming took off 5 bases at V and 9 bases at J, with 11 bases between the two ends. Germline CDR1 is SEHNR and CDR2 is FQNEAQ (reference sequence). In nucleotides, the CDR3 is TGTGCCAGCAGCAAGGACGGATCGCCCCAGCATTTT. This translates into CASSKDGSPQHF.

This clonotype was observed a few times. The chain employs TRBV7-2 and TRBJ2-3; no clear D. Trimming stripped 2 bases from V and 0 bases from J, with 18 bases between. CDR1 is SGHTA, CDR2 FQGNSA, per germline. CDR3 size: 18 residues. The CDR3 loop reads CASSLNSVAGSSTDTQYF. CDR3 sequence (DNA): TGTGCCAGCAGCTTAAATTCGGTTGCTGGGTCTAGCACAGATACGCAGTATTTT.

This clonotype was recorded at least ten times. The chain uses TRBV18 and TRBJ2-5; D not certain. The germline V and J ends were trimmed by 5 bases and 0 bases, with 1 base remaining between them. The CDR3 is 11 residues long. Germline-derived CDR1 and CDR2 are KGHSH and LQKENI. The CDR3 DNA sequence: TGTGCCAGCTCAGACCAAGAGACCCAGTACTTC. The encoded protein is CASSDQETQYF.

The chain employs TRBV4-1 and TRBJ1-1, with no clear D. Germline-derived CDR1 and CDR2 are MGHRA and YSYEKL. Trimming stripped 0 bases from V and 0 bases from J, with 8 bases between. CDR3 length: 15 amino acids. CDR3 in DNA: TGCGCCAGCAGCCAAGATGAGGGATTGAACACTGAAGCTTTCTTT. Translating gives CASSQDEGLNTEAFF.

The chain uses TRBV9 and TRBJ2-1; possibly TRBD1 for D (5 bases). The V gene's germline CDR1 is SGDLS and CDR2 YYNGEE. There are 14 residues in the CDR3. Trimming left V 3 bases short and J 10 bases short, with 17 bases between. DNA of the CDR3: TGTGCCAGCAGCGACGTGGGCCGGCCAGGGGAGCAGTTCTTC. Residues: CASSDVGRPGEQFF.

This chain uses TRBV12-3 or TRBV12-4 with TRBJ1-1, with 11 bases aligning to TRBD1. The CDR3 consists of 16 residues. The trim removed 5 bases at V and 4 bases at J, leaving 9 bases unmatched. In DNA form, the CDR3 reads TGTGCCAGCAGTCCCGGGACAGGGGGGTGGGGCACTGAAGCTTTCTTT. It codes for CASSPGTGGWGTEAFF.

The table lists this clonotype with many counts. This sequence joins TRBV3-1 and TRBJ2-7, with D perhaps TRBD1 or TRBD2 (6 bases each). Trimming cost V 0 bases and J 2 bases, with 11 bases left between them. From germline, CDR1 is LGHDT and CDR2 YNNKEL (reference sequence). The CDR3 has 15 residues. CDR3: CASSQDTGAPYEQYF. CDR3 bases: TGTGCCAGCAGCCAAGATACGGGGGCCCCCTACGAGCAGTACTTC.

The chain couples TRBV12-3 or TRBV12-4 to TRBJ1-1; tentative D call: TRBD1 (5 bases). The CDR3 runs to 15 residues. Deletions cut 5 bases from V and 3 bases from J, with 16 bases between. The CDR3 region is CASSAYRTLHTEAFF. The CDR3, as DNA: TGTGCCAGCAGTGCGTACAGGACCCTGCACACTGAAGCTTTCTTT.

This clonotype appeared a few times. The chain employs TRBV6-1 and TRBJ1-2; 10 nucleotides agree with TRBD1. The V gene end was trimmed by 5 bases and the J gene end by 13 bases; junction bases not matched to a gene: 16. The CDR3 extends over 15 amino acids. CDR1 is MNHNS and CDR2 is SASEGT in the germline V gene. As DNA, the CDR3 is TGTGCCAGCAGTTCCGACGGGACAGGGGCCCTCGATGGCACCTTC. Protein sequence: CASSSDGTGALDGTF.

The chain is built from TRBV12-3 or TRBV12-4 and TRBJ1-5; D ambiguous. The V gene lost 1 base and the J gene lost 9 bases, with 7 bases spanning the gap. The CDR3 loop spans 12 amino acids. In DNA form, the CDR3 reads TGTGCCAGCAGTTTAGTGCTGGGGCCCCAGCATTTT. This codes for CASSLVLGPQHF.